The 17 T cell receptor beta chains below all came from one sample that was sequenced in a study of blood T cell repertoires in COVID-19. Repertoires were generated with immunoSEQ multiplex PCR, while TCRdb's copy carries only in-frame clones and drops some. Seen here are approximately 400,000 clones, about 87% observed once, and the top ten hold around 12%. The specimen sequenced was peripheral blood. These receptors were obtained from a woman between 50 and 59 years old with COVID-19, enrolled during active disease.

CDR3 sequence (DNA): TGTGCCAGCAGCTTTTTTTCAGGGACCTACGAGCAGTACTTC. Translated, it gives CASSFFSGTYEQYF. This chain links TRBV7-2 with TRBJ2-7, with D possibly being TRBD1 (5 bases). The germline V gene encodes CDR1 SGHTA and CDR2 FQGNSA. Deletions cut 3 bases from V and 2 bases from J, with 11 bases between. The CDR3 has 14 residues.

The chain recombines TRBV28 with TRBJ1-6, with TRBD1 identical over 10 bases. Germline V lookup: CDR1 MDHEN, CDR2 SYDVKM. Trimming cost V 5 bases and J 7 bases; bases outside gene matches: 8. CDR3 length: 16 residues. CDR3 sequence (DNA): TGTGCCAGCAGTCGGGACAGGGGTTTAGGGAATTCACCCCTCCACTTT. Translated, it gives CASSRDRGLGNSPLHF.

The chain has TRBV24-1 and TRBJ2-2, with 9 nucleotides matching TRBD1. The V segment lost 4 bases and the J segment 6 bases; nucleotides outside the gene matches: 8. The CDR3 is 16 residues long. Germline CDR1 KGHDR, CDR2 SFDVKD. As DNA, the CDR3 is TGTGCCACCAGTGACTCCGGGACAGGGAAGGCCGGGGAGCTGTTTTTT. This gives the protein CATSDSGTGKAGELFF.

This chain uses TRBV19 with TRBJ1-2; TRBD1 matches at 12 bases. The J segment lost 6 bases and the V segment lost 6 bases, leaving 8 bases of the junction unmatched. The CDR3 loop spans 15 amino acids. Germline CDR1 reads LNHDA; CDR2 reads SQIVND (reference sequence). The CDR3 region has the DNA TGTGCCAGTAGCCCCGGGACAGGGGGCGTAGATGGCTACACCTTC. Protein: CASSPGTGGVDGYTF.

This clone was found a few times. The chain combines TRBV5-1 with TRBJ1-1; D perhaps matches TRBD1 (6 bases). The V and J ends lost 5 bases and 4 bases respectively, with 15 bases between them. Germline values: CDR1 SGHRS, CDR2 YFSETQ. The CDR3 spans 14 residues. The CDR3 DNA follows: TGCGCCAGCAGATTCGCAGGGGCGGGCACTGAAGCTTTCTTT. Residues: CASRFAGAGTEAFF. The variable domain in full, completed from reference TRBV5-1 and TRBJ1-1, reads KAGVTQTPRYLIKTRGQQVTLSCSPISGHRSVSWYQQTPGQGLQFLFEYFSETQRNKGNFPGRFSGRQFSNSRSEMNVSTLELGDSALYLCASRFAGAGTEAFFGQGTRLTVV.

The chain carries TRBV28 and TRBJ2-3; the D is unclear. V lost 10 bases, J lost 4 bases, and 12 bases lay in between. The germline V gene has CDR1 MDHEN and CDR2 SYDVKM. CDR3 size: 12 residues. In DNA, the CDR3 is TGTGCCATACGAACCTTAGCAGATACGCAGTATTTT. This codes for CAIRTLADTQYF.

As DNA, the CDR3 is TGTGCCAGCAGCCAAGAACTCAAGGGGACCGGGGAGCTGTTTTTT. This codes for CASSQELKGTGELFF. The chain links TRBV4-2 to TRBJ2-2; possibly TRBD1 for D (5 bases). The CDR3 has 15 residues. V lost 0 bases and J lost 5, with 10 bases in between. Germline CDR1 LGHNA, CDR2 YNFKEQ.

The V call is TRBV5-1, the J call TRBJ1-1; no clear D. Germline-derived CDR1 and CDR2 are SGHRS and YFSETQ. V was shortened by 2 bases and J by 4 bases, with 12 bases between the two germline ends. This CDR3 is built from 14 residues. CDR3 sequence reads: CASSFGGGFTEAFF. CDR3 sequence (DNA): TGCGCCAGCAGCTTTGGAGGAGGGTTCACTGAAGCTTTCTTT.

The chain uses TRBV5-1 and TRBJ2-2; D remains ambiguous. Germline V lookup: CDR1 SGHRS, CDR2 YFSETQ. CDR3 length equals 14 residues. V was pared by 9 bases and J by 0 bases, with 12 bases between. CDR3: CATSEYANTGELFF. Here the CDR3 DNA reads TGCGCCACCTCGGAGTACGCGAACACCGGGGAGCTGTTTTTT.

A few counts support this clone. V usage is TRBV5-8 and J usage is TRBJ2-5, with D tentatively TRBD2 (6 bases). Trimming cost V 4 bases and J 7 bases, with 23 bases left between them. The CDR3 has 16 amino acids. Germline V lookup: CDR1 SGHTS, CDR2 YDEGEE. CDR3 amino acids: CASSRTYSGPGGTQYF. The CDR3 nucleotides read TGTGCCAGCAGCCGTACCTATTCGGGACCCGGGGGGACCCAGTACTTC.

The chain combines TRBV6-1 with TRBJ1-2; tentatively, D is TRBD1 (5 bases). This CDR3 spans 13 amino acids. Germline V gene data show CDR1 as MNHNS and CDR2 as SASEGT. V dropped 1 base and J dropped 8 bases, with 11 bases sitting between them. The CDR3 protein is CASSEVQDEGYTF. The CDR3 DNA sequence: TGTGCCAGCAGTGAAGTACAGGATGAAGGCTACACCTTC.

This clone was detected only a few times. This rearrangement joins TRBV10-3 to TRBJ2-2; TRBD1 is a possible D gene (6 bases). Trimming took 5 bases from V and 6 from J, leaving 13 bases between them. The germline V gene has CDR1 ENHRY and CDR2 SYGVKD. The CDR3 consists of 14 residues. The DNA for the CDR3 is TGTGCCATCAGTCATCAGTACAGGGCCGGGGAGCTGTTTTTT. Protein sequence: CAISHQYRAGELFF.

The rearrangement uses TRBV5-1 and TRBJ2-1; TRBD1 aligns across 11 bases. Germline V lookup: CDR1 SGHRS, CDR2 YFSETQ. CDR3 length equals 14 residues. With 8 bases clipped from V and 4 bases from J, the junction kept 5 bases outside the gene matches. The CDR3, as DNA: TGCGCCAGTGCCCGGGACAGGGGGTACAATGAGCAGTTCTTC. This gives the protein CASARDRGYNEQFF.

The rearrangement joins TRBV14 to TRBJ2-3; 9 nucleotides line up with TRBD2. V lost 4 bases and J lost 14; bases outside the gene matches: 7. The CDR3 extends over 12 amino acids. Germline V gene data show CDR1 as SGHDN and CDR2 as FVKESK. CDR3 sequence (DNA): TGTGCCAGCAGCCCAGGACTAGCGACCGCGTATTTT. Its translation: CASSPGLATAYF.

This chain uses TRBV12-3 or TRBV12-4 with TRBJ2-3, with TRBD1 matching 8 bases. The CDR3 contains 11 residues. Trimming at V came to 5 bases and at J to 11 bases, leaving 3 bases not matched to a gene. The CDR3 coding sequence is TGTGCCAGCAGTATGACAGGGGAGCAGTATTTT. Its protein is CASSMTGEQYF.

V usage is TRBV27 and J usage is TRBJ1-1; D unresolved. Germline assignment: CDR1 MNHEY and CDR2 SMNVEV (reference sequence). The CDR3 length is 13 residues. Deletions cut 4 bases from V and 4 bases from J, with 10 bases between. CDR3 sequence: CASSYMTGTEAFF. The CDR3 coding sequence is TGTGCCAGCAGTTATATGACGGGCACTGAAGCTTTCTTT.

The rearrangement joins TRBV21-1 to TRBJ2-3; TRBD2, the table's D call, was not compared with the DNA. TRBV21-1 represents a pseudogene. The CDR3 is 18 amino acids. The CDR3 bases are TGTGCCAGCAGCAATAGAGATACTAGCGGGGGGCCGACAGATACGCAGTATTTT. It specifies CASSNRDTSGGPTDTQYF.